This T cell receptor beta chain was recovered during a study of T cells in Graves' hyperthyroidism and ophthalmopathy (dated by TCRdb to about 2019). The study in broad terms: Peripheral blood was collected at initial diagnosis, before any treatment. To identify distinguishing TCR V-J signatures, a discovery cohort of 90 to 100 patients was used, comprising 43 with Graves' ophthalmopathy and approximately 58 with stable Graves' hyperthyroidism. Whether ophthalmopathy could be predicted prospectively was tested in an independent validation cohort made up of under 20 hyperthyroidism patients plus 17 patients who later progressed to ophthalmopathy. The roughly 100 discovery patients were randomly divided into training and test sets at a 7:3 ratio. The study also compared thyroid tissue and blood T-cell repertoires from a handful of Graves' hyperthyroidism patients. After sampling, hyperthyroidism patients received methimazole starting at 30 mg daily, and ophthalmopathy patients received high-dose intravenous methylprednisolone. The paper reports TCR Vbeta CDR3 sequencing of 140 or so peripheral blood samples: 40 to 45 ophthalmopathy, roughly 80 hyperthyroidism and around 17 progressor patients.

Via the germline V gene (reference sequence), CDR1 is DFQATT and CDR2 SNEGSKA. Trimming removed 5 bases from V and 7 bases from J, leaving 18 bases between the germline ends. The CDR3 spans 13 residues, from the cysteine through the phenylalanine. The read is trimmed to its CDR3 DNA, 39 bases read in frame from base 1. What the authors observed across the whole study: During validation, the model predicted progression to ophthalmopathy a median of approximately six months ahead of onset, with more than 60% sensitivity and around 73% specificity. In cross-validation, a model built on a 13 V-J signature told ophthalmopathy apart from stable hyperthyroidism with 85% to 90% sensitivity and 81% to 82% specificity, and in testing the same model reached 80%/75%. Sample size was not statistically predetermined, and blinding of investigators to group allocation was not performed. Most expanded thyroid clonotypes (frequency above 0.001) were also found in blood, which suggests that blood repertoires may mirror thyroid immune responses.

Amplification of TCR beta CDR3 regions was carried out from RNA transcripts. For the first round of RT-PCR on the TCR CDR3, the HTBI primer set was used together with the Qiagen OneStep RT-PCR kit. Libraries were constructed in a second round of multiplex PCR, after which size selection and purification were performed. Paired-end sequencing of the libraries was performed with 100 bp reads on an Illumina HiSeq2000. In the paper's pipeline: SOAPnuke was used to process the raw data, with reads discarded if the reads contained adapters or uncalled bases, had a mean Phred below 15, or lacked an exact constant-primer or identifier match. High-quality paired reads were merged with COPE v1.2.5, and unique nucleotide sequences were defined as clonotypes. MiTCR v1.1 was used to align the clonotypes against IMGT TRBV, TRBD and TRBJ reference segments. Analysis was restricted to V-J combinations with a frequency above 0.0001, which covered about 99% of repertoires. The TCS score was defined as F50 (clonal expansion) divided by E x V (chaos), with BLOSUM62-based TCRdist calculated between CDR3 peptides within each V-J. Welch's t-statistics and random forest reduced roughly 500 V-J features to roughly 13, which were used in a naive Bayes classifier (R e1071). Through fastp at Q25 and MiXCR, TCRdb rebuilt clones from the public reads, retaining in-frame beta chains. A single entry per CDR3 protein holds the most common genes and DNA from its merged rows. TCRdb's processing, not the study's, gives the V and J calls here. A total of under 650,000 distinct CDR3 sequences appear in this sample, roughly 16% of them only once. The ten largest make up 3% to 4.5% of the sample.

Stable Graves' hyperthyroidism was defined as the absence of progression to ophthalmopathy over 18 months of follow-up. The hyperthyroidism patients were between 18 and 65 years old and newly diagnosed, with a disease duration of less than 2 months. Exclusion was applied to patients with uncontrolled infections, other autoimmune diseases, pregnancy or lactation. Diagnoses relied on clinical symptoms, serum thyroxine and TRAb, thyroid ultrasound and orbital computed tomography. PBMCs were separated from approximately 9.9 ml of fresh peripheral blood using Ficoll-Paque density gradient centrifugation. Trizol reagent was used to extract total RNA, and RNA quality was then checked on an Agilent 2100 Bioanalyzer. This clonotype was detected many times. Its antigen target is currently unknown. Per-nucleotide qualities are absent, and no much larger clonotype sits a single base away.

The rearranged segments are TRBV20-1 and TRBJ2-7; a tentative D call is TRBD2 (9 bases match). The specimen sequenced was blood. This TCR was sampled from a woman under 40 with Graves' hyperthyroidism. CDR3 region: CSAVPSGTGEQYF. In nucleotides, the sequence is TGCAGTGCTGTTCCTAGCGGGACAGGAGAGCAGTACTTC.